These 14 T cell receptor beta chains were all obtained from the same sample, sequenced in a study of cytomegalovirus exposure and HLA in healthy donors. The primer mix had 60 Vbeta and 13 Jbeta primers. This table comes from immunoSEQ multiplex PCR, and its TCRdb copy is limited to in-frame clones, with some not included. The sample lists a few hundred thousand clones, 84% seen once, with 2% to 2.5% in the top ten. The sample comprised PBMCs. These receptor sequences come from a woman in her thirties or forties in good health and CMV-seropositive.

This sequence joins TRBV27 and TRBJ2-7, with 7 bases lining up with TRBD1. The V gene end was trimmed by 2 bases and the J gene end by 3 bases; junction bases not matched to a gene: 1. Germline CDR1 is MNHEY and CDR2 is SMNVEV (reference sequence). This CDR3 contains 13 residues. The CDR3 DNA sequence: TGTGCCAGCAGTTTAAGGGGGCTCTACGAGCAGTACTTC. Protein sequence: CASSLRGLYEQYF.

This clone was seen a single time. This chain joins TRBV13 and TRBJ2-3; D is unclear. The V end lost 5 bases, the J end lost 0 bases, and 15 bases lay between the germline ends. CDR3 length: 16 residues. Per germline, CDR1 PRHDT and CDR2 FYEKMQ (reference sequence). Written as DNA, the CDR3 is TGTGCCAGCAGCCCTTCGGTAGCAGCTAGCACAGATACGCAGTATTTT. It is translated as CASSPSVAASTDTQYF.

The J gene is TRBJ1-2, the V gene TRBV6-6, with 9 bases lining up with TRBD1. The CDR3 sequence is 16 residues long. Unmatched junction bases numbered 17, after V lost 7 bases and J lost 8 bases. The germline V gene encodes CDR1 MNHNY and CDR2 SVGAGI (reference sequence). In DNA, the CDR3 is TGTGCCAGCACCGACTTCCCGTACAGGGGGCTGAGAGGCTACACCTTC. Translating gives CASTDFPYRGLRGYTF.

The gene calls are TRBV7-2 and TRBJ2-5, with 8 bases aligning to TRBD1. This CDR3 spans 14 amino acids. The germline gives CDR1 SGHTA, CDR2 FQGNSA. After removal of 5 bases from V and 5 bases from J, the junction contained 7 bases not matched to a gene. DNA of the CDR3: TGTGCCAGCAGCGGCAGGGGGCGCCGGGAGACCCAGTACTTC. Its translation: CASSGRGRRETQYF.

The CDR3 DNA reads TGCAGCCTGGGTGTGGGAGGGCCTAATGAGCAGTTCTTC. Encoded protein: CSLGVGGPNEQFF. The chain couples TRBV29-1 to TRBJ2-1; 7 bases align to TRBD2. The V and J ends lost 8 bases and 7 bases, in that order; junction bases with no gene match: 11. The length of the CDR3 is 13 residues. The germline gives CDR1 SQVTM, CDR2 ANQGSEA.

J is TRBJ1-3 and V is TRBV4-2; 10 bases are shared with TRBD1. J was trimmed by 4 bases and V by 0 bases; bases with no gene match: 6. The CDR3 runs 17 residues. Germline lookup yields CDR1 LGHNA and CDR2 YNFKEQ. CDR3 sequence (DNA): TGTGCCAGCAGCCAAGAAATGGGACAGGGGTACGGAAACACCATATATTTT. It translates to CASSQEMGQGYGNTIYF.

The gene calls are TRBV7-9 and TRBJ2-3, with D perhaps matching TRBD2 (6 bases). CDR1 and CDR2 from the germline V gene are SEHNR and FQNEAQ (reference sequence). The ends were cut back, 3 bases at V and 4 bases at J, with 14 bases in the middle. This CDR3 region has 15 residues. The CDR3 here is CASSFPRDGADTQYF. The DNA of the CDR3 is TGTGCCAGCAGCTTCCCGCGGGATGGGGCAGATACGCAGTATTTT.

V and J are TRBV4-1 and TRBJ2-1; D might be TRBD2 (5 bases). The V gene lost 4 bases and the J gene lost 4 bases, with 8 bases spanning the gap. CDR3 length equals 13 residues. CDR1 MGHRA and CDR2 YSYEKL come from the germline V gene. CDR3 amino acids: CASSRGGYNEQFF. CDR3 DNA sequence: TGCGCCAGCAGCCGAGGAGGTTACAATGAGCAGTTCTTC.

The V gene is TRBV28, the J gene TRBJ1-5, with 7 nucleotides matching TRBD1. The CDR3 is 15 residues long. CDR1 is MDHEN and CDR2 is SYDVKM in the germline V gene. The ends lost 4 bases at V and 0 bases at J; junction bases unmatched: 3. The CDR3, as DNA: TGTGCCAGCAGTTCCCACAGGGGTAGCAATCAGCCCCAGCATTTT. Its translation: CASSSHRGSNQPQHF.

The chain links TRBV27 to TRBJ2-7; D gene ambiguous. The germline V and J ends were trimmed by 5 bases and 0 bases, with 17 bases remaining between them. This CDR3 has 16 amino acids. In germline, CDR1 is MNHEY, CDR2 SMNVEV (reference sequence). The CDR3 sequence: CASSGRSTVSSYEQYF. For the CDR3, the DNA is TGTGCCAGCAGTGGCAGGTCTACGGTTAGCTCCTACGAGCAGTACTTC.

V gene TRBV11-3 combines with J gene TRBJ2-1; 7 nucleotides line up with TRBD2. This CDR3 has 14 amino acids. Trimming at V came to 5 bases and at J to 8 bases, leaving 9 bases not matched to a gene. In germline, CDR1 is SGHNT, CDR2 YENEEA. CDR3 region: CASSPRTSQDEQFF. DNA for the CDR3: TGTGCCAGCAGCCCAAGGACTAGTCAGGATGAGCAGTTCTTC.

The chain couples TRBV5-1 to TRBJ1-3; unclear D gene. This CDR3 is 16 amino acids long. Trimming pared 1 base from V and 0 bases from J, leaving 11 bases between. Germline V gene data show CDR1 as SGHRS and CDR2 as YFSETQ. CDR3: CASSLSGASSGNTIYF. In DNA form, the CDR3 reads TGCGCCAGCAGCTTGTCTGGAGCGAGCTCTGGAAACACCATATATTTT.

The rearrangement links TRBV5-1 to TRBJ2-1, with TRBD2 identical over 12 bases. Germline lookup yields CDR1 SGHRS and CDR2 YFSETQ. With V trimmed by 0 bases and J by 7 bases, 5 bases remained unmatched. The CDR3 extends over 16 amino acids. The CDR3 here is CASSLAEGLAGNEQFF. The CDR3 DNA is TGCGCCAGCAGCTTGGCAGAAGGACTAGCGGGAAATGAGCAGTTCTTC.

The rearrangement uses TRBV9 and TRBJ1-1; D remains ambiguous. The germline V gene has CDR1 SGDLS and CDR2 YYNGEE. This CDR3 has 15 residues. Trimming took off 0 bases at V and 5 bases at J, with 14 bases between the two ends. The CDR3 loop is CASSVAGHPWTEAFF. The CDR3 region has the DNA TGTGCCAGCAGCGTAGCTGGGCACCCGTGGACTGAAGCTTTCTTT.